This TCR beta chain was identified during a study of OX40 agonist ivuxolimab in advanced cancers. Remarks on this clone: The antigen remains unidentified.

TCRdb's table, derived via immunoSEQ multiplex PCR, lists solely in-frame clones and lacks some. Among 65,000 to 95,000 clones listed, about four fifths were seen once. The J segment lost 4 bases and the V segment lost 2 bases, leaving 8 bases of the junction unmatched. Germline assignment: CDR1 MNHEY and CDR2 SVGAGI. The CDR3 runs 16 residues. Study-wide results and caveats: There was clonal expansion of CD4+ and CD8+ blood T cells by week 6 at 0.1 to 3.0 mg/kg.

This TCR derives from an adult with an advanced solid tumor such as melanoma, head and neck, liver or kidney cancer. The J gene is TRBJ2-3, the V gene TRBV6-5, with 8 positions matching TRBD1. The sequences come from CD4+ or CD8+ T cells sorted from blood, collected in a trial of the OX40 agonist ivuxolimab. CDR3 DNA sequence: TGTGCCAGCAGTTACGCCGGGACAGGTTTACCAGATACGCAGTATTTT. Translation gives CASSYAGTGLPDTQYF.